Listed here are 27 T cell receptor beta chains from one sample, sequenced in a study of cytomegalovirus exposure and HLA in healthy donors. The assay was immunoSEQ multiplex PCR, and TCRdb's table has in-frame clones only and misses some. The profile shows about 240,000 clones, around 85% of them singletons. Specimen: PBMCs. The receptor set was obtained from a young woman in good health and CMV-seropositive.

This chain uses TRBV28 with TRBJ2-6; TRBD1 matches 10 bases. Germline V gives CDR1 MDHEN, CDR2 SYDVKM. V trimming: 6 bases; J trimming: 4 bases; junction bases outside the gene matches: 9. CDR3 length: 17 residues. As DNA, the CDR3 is TGTGCCAGCAGACGGACAGGGGGTTTGATGGGGGCCAACGTCCTGACTTTC. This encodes CASRRTGGLMGANVLTF.

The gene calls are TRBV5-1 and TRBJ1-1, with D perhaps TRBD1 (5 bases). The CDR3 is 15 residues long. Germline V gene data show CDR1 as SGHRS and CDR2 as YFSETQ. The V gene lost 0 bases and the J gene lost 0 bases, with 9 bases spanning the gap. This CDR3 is CASSLVVGLNTEAFF. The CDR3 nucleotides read TGCGCCAGCAGCTTGGTAGTGGGGCTGAACACTGAAGCTTTCTTT.

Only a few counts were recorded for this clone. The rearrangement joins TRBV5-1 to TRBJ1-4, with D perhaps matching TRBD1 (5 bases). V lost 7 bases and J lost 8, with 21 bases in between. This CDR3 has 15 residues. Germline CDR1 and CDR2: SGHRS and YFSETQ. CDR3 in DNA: TGCGCCAGCGGCCTCCTGGGGGGGGACGAGGAAAAACTGTTTTTT. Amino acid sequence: CASGLLGGDEEKLFF.

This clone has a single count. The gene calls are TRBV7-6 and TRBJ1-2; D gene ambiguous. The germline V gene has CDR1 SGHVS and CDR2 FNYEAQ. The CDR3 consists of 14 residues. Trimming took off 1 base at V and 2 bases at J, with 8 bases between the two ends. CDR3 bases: TGTGCCAGCAGCTTAGGTGAGGGAAACTATGGCTACACCTTC. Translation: CASSLGEGNYGYTF.

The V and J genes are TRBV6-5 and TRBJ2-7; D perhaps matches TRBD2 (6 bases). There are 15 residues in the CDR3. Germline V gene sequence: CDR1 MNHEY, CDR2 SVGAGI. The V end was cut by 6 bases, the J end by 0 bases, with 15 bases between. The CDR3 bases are TGTGCCAGCAGGAGACCGGGACTTTACTCCTACGAGCAGTACTTC. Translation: CASRRPGLYSYEQYF.

For the CDR3, the DNA is TGTGCCACCCTTAGAGGGAGCTCCTACGAGCAGTACTTC. The encoded protein is CATLRGSSYEQYF. The chain employs TRBV28 and TRBJ2-7; weak D call: TRBD2 (5 bases). Germline CDR1 and CDR2: MDHEN and SYDVKM. Trimming took off 10 bases at V and 0 bases at J, with 13 bases between the two ends. The CDR3 is 13 amino acids.

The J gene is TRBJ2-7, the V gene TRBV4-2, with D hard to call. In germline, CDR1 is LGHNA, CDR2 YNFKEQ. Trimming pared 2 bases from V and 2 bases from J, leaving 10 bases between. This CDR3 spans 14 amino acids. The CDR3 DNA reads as TGTGCCAGCAGCCAAACTGAGATCCCCTACGAGCAGTACTTC. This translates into CASSQTEIPYEQYF.

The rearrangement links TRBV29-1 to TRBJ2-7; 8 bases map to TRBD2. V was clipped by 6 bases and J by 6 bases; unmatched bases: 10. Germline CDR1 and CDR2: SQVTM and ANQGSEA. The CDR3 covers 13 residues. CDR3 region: CSVAQRESFEQYF. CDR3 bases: TGCAGCGTAGCGCAGCGGGAGTCTTTCGAGCAGTACTTC.

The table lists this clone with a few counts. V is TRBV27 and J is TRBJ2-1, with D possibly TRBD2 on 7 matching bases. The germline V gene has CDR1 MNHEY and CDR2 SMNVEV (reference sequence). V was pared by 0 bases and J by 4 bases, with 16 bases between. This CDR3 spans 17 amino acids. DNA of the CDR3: TGTGCCAGCAGTTTATCACCTAAAGGGGGACTATACAATGAGCAGTTCTTC. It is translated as CASSLSPKGGLYNEQFF.

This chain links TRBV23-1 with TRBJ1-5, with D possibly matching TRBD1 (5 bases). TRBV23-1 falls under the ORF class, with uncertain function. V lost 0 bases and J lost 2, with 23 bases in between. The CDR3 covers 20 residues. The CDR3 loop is CASSQSGPRATLTGNQPQHF. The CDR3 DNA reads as TGCGCCAGCAGTCAATCGGGTCCCAGGGCAACCCTTACAGGCAATCAGCCCCAGCATTTT.

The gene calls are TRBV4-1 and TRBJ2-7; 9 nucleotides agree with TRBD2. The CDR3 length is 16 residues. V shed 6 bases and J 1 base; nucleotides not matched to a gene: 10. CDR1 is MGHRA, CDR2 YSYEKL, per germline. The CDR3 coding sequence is TGCGCCAGCAGTCTCTTCCGGACTAGCGAGTCCTACGAGCAGTACTTC. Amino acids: CASSLFRTSESYEQYF.

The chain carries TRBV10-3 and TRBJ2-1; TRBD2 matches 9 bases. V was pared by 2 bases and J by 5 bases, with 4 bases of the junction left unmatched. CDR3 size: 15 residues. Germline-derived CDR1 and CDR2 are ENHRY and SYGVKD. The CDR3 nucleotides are TGTGCCATCAGTGAGAACGGACTAGCGAACAATGAGCAGTTCTTC. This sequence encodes CAISENGLANNEQFF.

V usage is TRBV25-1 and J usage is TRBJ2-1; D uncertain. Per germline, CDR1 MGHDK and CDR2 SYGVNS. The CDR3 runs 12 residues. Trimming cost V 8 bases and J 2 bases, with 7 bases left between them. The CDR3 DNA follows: TGTGCCAGCGCGGCTCCCTACAATGAGCAGTTCTTC. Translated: CASAAPYNEQFF.

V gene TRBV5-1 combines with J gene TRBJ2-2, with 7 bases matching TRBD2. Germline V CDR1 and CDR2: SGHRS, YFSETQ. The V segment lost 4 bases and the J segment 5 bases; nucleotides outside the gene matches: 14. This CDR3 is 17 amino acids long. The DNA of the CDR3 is TGCGCCAGCAGCATCACTAGCGCCCGCTATGAAACCGGGGAGCTGTTTTTT. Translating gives CASSITSARYETGELFF.

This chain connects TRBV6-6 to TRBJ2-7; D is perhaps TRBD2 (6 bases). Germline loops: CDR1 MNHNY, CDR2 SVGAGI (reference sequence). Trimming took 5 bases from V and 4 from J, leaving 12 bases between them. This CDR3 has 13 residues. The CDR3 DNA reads TGTGCCAGCAGTCAACTAGCTACGTACGAGCAGTACTTC. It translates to CASSQLATYEQYF.

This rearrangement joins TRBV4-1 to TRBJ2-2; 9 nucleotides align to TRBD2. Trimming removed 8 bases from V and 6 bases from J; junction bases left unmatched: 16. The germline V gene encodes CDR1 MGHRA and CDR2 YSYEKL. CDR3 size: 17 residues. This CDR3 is CASHNVAGALRAGELFF. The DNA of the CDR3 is TGCGCCAGCCATAACGTAGCGGGAGCTCTTAGAGCCGGGGAGCTGTTTTTT.

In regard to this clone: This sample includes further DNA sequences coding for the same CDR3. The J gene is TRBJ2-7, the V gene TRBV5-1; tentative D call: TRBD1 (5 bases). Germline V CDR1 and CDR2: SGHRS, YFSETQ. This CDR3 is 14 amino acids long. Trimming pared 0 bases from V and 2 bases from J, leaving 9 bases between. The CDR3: CASSLGTGPYEQYF. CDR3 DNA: TGCGCCAGCAGCTTGGGTACAGGCCCCTACGAGCAGTACTTC.

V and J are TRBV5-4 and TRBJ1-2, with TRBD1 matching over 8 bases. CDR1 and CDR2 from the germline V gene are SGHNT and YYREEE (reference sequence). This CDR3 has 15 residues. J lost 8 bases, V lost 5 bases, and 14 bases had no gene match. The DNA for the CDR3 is TGTGCCAGCAGACATATGGACAGGGAGAGTATGGGCTACACCTTC. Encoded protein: CASRHMDRESMGYTF.

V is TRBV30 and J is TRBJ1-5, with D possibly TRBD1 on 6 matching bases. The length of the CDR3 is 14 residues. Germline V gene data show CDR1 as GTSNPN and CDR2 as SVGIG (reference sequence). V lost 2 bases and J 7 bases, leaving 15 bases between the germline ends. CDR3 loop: CAWSTGQGGQPQHF. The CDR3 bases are TGTGCCTGGAGTACAGGGCAGGGCGGGCAGCCCCAGCATTTT.

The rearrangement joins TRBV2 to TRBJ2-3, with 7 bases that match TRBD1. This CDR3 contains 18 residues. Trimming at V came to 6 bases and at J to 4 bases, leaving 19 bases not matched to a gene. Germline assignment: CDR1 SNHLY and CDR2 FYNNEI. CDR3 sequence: CASRESIPQGIRADTQYF. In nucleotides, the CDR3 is TGTGCCAGCAGGGAGAGTATACCACAGGGGATTCGCGCAGATACGCAGTATTTT.

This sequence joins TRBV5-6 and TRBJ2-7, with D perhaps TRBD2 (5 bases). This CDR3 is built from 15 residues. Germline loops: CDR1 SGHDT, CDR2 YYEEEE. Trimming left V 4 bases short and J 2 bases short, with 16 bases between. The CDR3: CASSRRLRVAYEQYF. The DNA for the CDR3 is TGTGCCAGCAGCAGAAGGTTGAGGGTGGCCTACGAGCAGTACTTC.

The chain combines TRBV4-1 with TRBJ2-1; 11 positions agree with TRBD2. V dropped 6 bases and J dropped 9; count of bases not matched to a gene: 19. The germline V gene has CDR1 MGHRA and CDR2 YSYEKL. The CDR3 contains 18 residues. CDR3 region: CASSYDRVKNLAGGEQFF. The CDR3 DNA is TGCGCCAGCAGTTATGACAGGGTAAAAAATCTAGCGGGAGGTGAGCAGTTCTTC.

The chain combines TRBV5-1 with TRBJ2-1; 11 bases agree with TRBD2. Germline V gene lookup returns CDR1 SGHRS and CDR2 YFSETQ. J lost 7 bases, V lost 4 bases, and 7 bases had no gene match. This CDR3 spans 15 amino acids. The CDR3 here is CASSPSGTSGNEQFF. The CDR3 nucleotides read TGCGCCAGCAGCCCTTCCGGGACTAGCGGAAATGAGCAGTTCTTC.

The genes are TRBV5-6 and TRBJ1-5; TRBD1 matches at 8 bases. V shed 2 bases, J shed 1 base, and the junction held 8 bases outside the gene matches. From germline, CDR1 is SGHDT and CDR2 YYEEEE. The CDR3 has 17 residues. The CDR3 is CASSLRPGGLSNQPQHF. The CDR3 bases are TGTGCCAGCAGCTTACGTCCAGGGGGCTTGAGCAATCAGCCCCAGCATTTT.

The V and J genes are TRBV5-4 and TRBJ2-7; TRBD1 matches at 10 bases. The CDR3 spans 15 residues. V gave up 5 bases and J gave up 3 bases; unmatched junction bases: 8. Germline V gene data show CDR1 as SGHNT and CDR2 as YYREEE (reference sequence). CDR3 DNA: TGTGCCAGCAGTCTTCCCGGGACAGGGGACTACGAGCAGTACTTC. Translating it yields CASSLPGTGDYEQYF.

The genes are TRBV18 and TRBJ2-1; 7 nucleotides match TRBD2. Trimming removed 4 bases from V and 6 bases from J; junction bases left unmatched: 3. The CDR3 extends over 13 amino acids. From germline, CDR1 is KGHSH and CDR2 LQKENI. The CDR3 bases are TGTGCCAGCTCACTGACTAGCAGCAATGAGCAGTTCTTC. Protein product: CASSLTSSNEQFF.

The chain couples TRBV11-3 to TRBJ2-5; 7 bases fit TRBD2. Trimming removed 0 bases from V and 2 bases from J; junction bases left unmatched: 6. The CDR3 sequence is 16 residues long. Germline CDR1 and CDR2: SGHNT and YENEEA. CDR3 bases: TGTGCCAGCAGCTTAGACCCTAGCGGAGAGCAAGAGACCCAGTACTTC. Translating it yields CASSLDPSGEQETQYF.